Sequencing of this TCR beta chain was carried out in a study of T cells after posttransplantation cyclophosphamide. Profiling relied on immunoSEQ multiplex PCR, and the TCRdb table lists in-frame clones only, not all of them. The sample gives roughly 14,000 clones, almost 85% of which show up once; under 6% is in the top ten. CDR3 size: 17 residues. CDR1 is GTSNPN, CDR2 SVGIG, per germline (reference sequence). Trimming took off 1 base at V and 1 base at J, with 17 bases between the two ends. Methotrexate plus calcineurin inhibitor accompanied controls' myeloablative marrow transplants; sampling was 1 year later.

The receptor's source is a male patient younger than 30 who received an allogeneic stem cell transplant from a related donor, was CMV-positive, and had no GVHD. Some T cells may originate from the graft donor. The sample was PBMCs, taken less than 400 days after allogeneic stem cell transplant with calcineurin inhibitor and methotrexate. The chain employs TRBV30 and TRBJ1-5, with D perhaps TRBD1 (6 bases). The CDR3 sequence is CAWSDGGRGKSNQPQHF. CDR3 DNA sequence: TGTGCCTGGAGTGATGGAGGGAGGGGGAAAAGCAATCAGCCCCAGCATTTT.